The next 18 T cell receptor beta chains were all read from a single sample in a study of CD8+ T cells in alopecia areata (dated by TCRdb to the late 2010s). Library preparation employed the immunoSEQ multiplex PCR assay. RNA was extracted from all samples and reverse transcribed into cDNA, which served as template for TCR sequencing. As stored in TCRdb, this immuneACCESS dataset retains in-frame rearrangements with V and J assigned. A fraction of the clones does not appear; measured against another copy, unresolved V genes explain less than half of the discrepancy, and the remainder lacks a known reason. The sample profile shows more than 150,000 clones; 59% of them were found once. The top ten constitute around 15% of the sample. Taken with the paper, the label for time point translates to: baseline before oral tofacitinib. The source material was CD4+ T cells sorted from blood, sampled at week 0. These receptors all come from a human donor with alopecia areata.

This clone was detected only a few times. The J gene is TRBJ2-2, the V gene TRBV10-3; D is ambiguous. From germline, CDR1 is ENHRY and CDR2 SYGVKD. CDR3 length equals 13 residues. Trimming removed 7 bases at V and 1 base at J, with 7 bases between. The CDR3 bases are TGTGCCATCATACGCGGGAACACCGGGGAGCTGTTTTTT. It yields the protein CAIIRGNTGELFF.

A remark on this clone: The junction departs from germline at one end; a sequencing error may be responsible. The chain couples TRBV6-1 to TRBJ2-2, with 7 bases lining up with TRBD1. Per the germline V gene, CDR1 is MNHNS and CDR2 is SASEGT. There are 16 residues in the CDR3. Written as DNA, the CDR3 is TGTGCCATCAGTGATCTCCGGGACAGGAACACCGGGGAGCTGTTTTTT. Its protein product is CAISDLRDRNTGELFF.

This clone has a count of ten or more. The CDR3 reads CASSLGLVGANVLTF. CDR3 coding DNA: TGTGCCAGCAGCCTGGGTTTAGTAGGGGCCAACGTCCTGACTTTC. The chain combines TRBV13 with TRBJ2-6, with no clear D. Germline CDR1 PRHDT, CDR2 FYEKMQ (reference sequence). V was cut by 5 bases and J by 4 bases, with 12 bases left in between. CDR3 size: 15 residues.

This clone was counted a few times. The genes are TRBV20-1 and TRBJ1-1; the D is unclear. This CDR3 contains 11 residues. Trimming removed 3 bases from V and 8 bases from J, with 10 bases in between. Germline assignment: CDR1 DFQATT and CDR2 SNEGSKA (reference sequence). The DNA for the CDR3 is TGCAGTGCTAGCCCCGGGCAGGAAGCTTTCTTT. This encodes CSASPGQEAFF.

The CDR3 reads CSASRVRNTEAFF. The CDR3 nucleotides are TGCAGCGCGAGCAGGGTGAGGAACACTGAAGCTTTCTTT. The chain recombines TRBV29-1 with TRBJ1-1, with TRBD1 as a possible D gene (5 bases). The CDR3 is 13 amino acids. Germline CDR1 and CDR2: SQVTM and ANQGSEA. The V end lost 7 bases, the J end lost 1 base, and 13 bases lay between the germline ends.

The gene calls are TRBV29-1 and TRBJ1-5; 7 nucleotides line up with TRBD1. CDR1 and CDR2 (germline): SQVTM, ANQGSEA. The V and J ends lost 3 bases and 4 bases, in that order; junction bases with no gene match: 3. This CDR3 is built from 13 residues. The CDR3 is CSVETDRNQPQHF. CDR3 sequence (DNA): TGCAGCGTTGAGACGGACAGGAATCAGCCCCAGCATTTT.

This clone was found a few times. This chain joins TRBV6-5 and TRBJ1-5, with D unclear. Trimming shortened V by 6 bases and J by 8 bases, and 14 bases separated the two germline ends. Germline V gene data show CDR1 as MNHEY and CDR2 as SVGAGI. The CDR3 has 13 residues. The CDR3: CASSRSAIEPQHF. CDR3 nucleotide sequence: TGTGCCAGCAGCCGAAGCGCAATTGAGCCCCAGCATTTT.

V gene TRBV7-9 combines with J gene TRBJ1-1; tentatively, D is TRBD1 (6 bases). Germline lookup yields CDR1 SEHNR and CDR2 FQNEAQ (reference sequence). The V and J ends lost 4 bases and 4 bases respectively, with 13 bases between them. The CDR3 is 14 residues long. The DNA of the CDR3 is TGTGCCAGCAGCTCACAGGGTGAGGGCACTGAAGCTTTCTTT. Translating gives CASSSQGEGTEAFF. Full variable domain (outside the CDR3, taken from reference TRBV7-9 and TRBJ1-1): DTGVSQNPRHKITKRGQNVTFRCDPISEHNRLYWYRQTLGQGPEFLTYFQNEAQLEKSRLLSDRFSAERPKGSFSTLEIQRTEQGDSAMYLCASSSQGEGTEAFFGQGTRLTVV.

This clone was counted a single time. Sequence at one end of the junction differs from germline and may be a read error. The chain employs TRBV28 and TRBJ2-3; 8 positions match TRBD1. This CDR3 contains 12 residues. The germline gives CDR1 MDHEN, CDR2 SYDVKM. The CDR3 DNA reads as TGTGCCAGCAGTGCCGGACAGGGCCCCTTGAATTTT. As protein: CASSAGQGPLNF.

The genes are TRBV5-1 and TRBJ2-1; weak D call: TRBD2 (5 bases). This CDR3 spans 16 amino acids. V dropped 3 bases and J dropped 5 bases, with 18 bases sitting between them. Germline V gene lookup returns CDR1 SGHRS and CDR2 YFSETQ. The CDR3 sequence is CASSSPTLDYNNEQFF. The CDR3 DNA is TGCGCCAGCAGCTCCCCAACGCTTGACTACAACAATGAGCAGTTCTTC. The full variable domain, completed using reference TRBV5-1 and TRBJ2-1, is KAGVTQTPRYLIKTRGQQVTLSCSPISGHRSVSWYQQTPGQGLQFLFEYFSETQRNKGNFPGRFSGRQFSNSRSEMNVSTLELGDSALYLCASSSPTLDYNNEQFFGPGTRLTVL.

The CDR3 DNA is TGTGCCAGCAGTGAAGGGGGCACCAACGGTAACTATGGCTACACCTTC. It translates to CASSEGGTNGNYGYTF. The chain has TRBV6-1 and TRBJ1-2, with D maybe TRBD1 (5 bases). The CDR3 contains 16 residues. V lost 1 base, J lost 1 base, and 13 bases lay in between. The germline gives CDR1 MNHNS, CDR2 SASEGT.

This clone was seen only a few times. The DNA for the CDR3 is TGTGCCAGCAGTCACGGTGGTACGCAGTATTTT. Translating gives CASSHGGTQYF. This chain connects TRBV6-1 to TRBJ2-3; no clear D gene. The germline V gene encodes CDR1 MNHNS and CDR2 SASEGT. V dropped 5 bases and J dropped 8 bases, with 8 bases sitting between them. This CDR3 contains 11 residues.

This chain connects TRBV7-9 to TRBJ1-2, with 7 bases identical to TRBD1. The CDR3 is 12 residues long. Germline-derived CDR1 and CDR2 are SEHNR and FQNEAQ (reference sequence). Germline trimming cut 4 bases from V and 9 bases from J; bases unmatched to any gene: 5. In nucleotides, the CDR3 is TGTGCCAGCAGCTCGGACAGGTTTCGCTACACCTTC. Protein: CASSSDRFRYTF. The variable domain in full, with the rest retrieved from reference TRBV7-9 and TRBJ1-2, is DTGVSQNPRHKITKRGQNVTFRCDPISEHNRLYWYRQTLGQGPEFLTYFQNEAQLEKSRLLSDRFSAERPKGSFSTLEIQRTEQGDSAMYLCASSSDRFRYTFGSGTRLTVV.

J is TRBJ1-2 and V is TRBV29-1; the D is unclear. The CDR3 sequence is 12 residues long. Trimming shortened V by 5 bases and J by 5 bases, and 12 bases separated the two germline ends. Germline values: CDR1 SQVTM, CDR2 ANQGSEA. The DNA for the CDR3 is TGCAGCGTTCTCCGGGCTGAGTATGGCTACACCTTC. Amino acid sequence: CSVLRAEYGYTF.

This rearrangement joins TRBV15 to TRBJ2-2; no clear D. CDR1 and CDR2 from the germline V gene are LNHNV and YYDKDF (reference sequence). This CDR3 has 15 amino acids. V was pared by 0 bases and J by 0 bases, with 5 bases between. CDR3 in amino acids: CATSRDRTNTGELFF. Here the CDR3 DNA reads TGTGCCACCAGCAGAGATAGGACGAACACCGGGGAGCTGTTTTTT.

This clone occurred many times. The CDR3: CSVSPEGGSYGYTF. The CDR3 coding sequence is TGCAGCGTTAGTCCCGAAGGGGGGTCGTATGGCTACACCTTC. The V call is TRBV29-1, the J call TRBJ1-2, with D tentatively TRBD1 (6 bases). This CDR3 has 14 amino acids. Trimming shortened V by 5 bases and J by 5 bases, and 18 bases separated the two germline ends. From germline, CDR1 is SQVTM and CDR2 ANQGSEA.

This clone was recorded a few times. The chain has TRBV5-1 and TRBJ2-3; 8 bases match TRBD1. CDR3 length: 15 amino acids. Germline loops: CDR1 SGHRS, CDR2 YFSETQ. V was clipped by 5 bases and J by 3 bases; unmatched bases: 8. The CDR3 here is CASRQQGELTDTQYF. Written as DNA, the CDR3 is TGCGCCAGCAGGCAACAGGGGGAATTAACAGATACGCAGTATTTT.

This clone was observed a few times. Within the sample, other DNA sequences also encode this same CDR3. The chain recombines TRBV29-1 with TRBJ1-1; TRBD1 matches 7 bases. The CDR3 is made up of 13 amino acids. The trim removed 1 base at V and 5 bases at J, leaving 4 bases unmatched. CDR1 is SQVTM and CDR2 is ANQGSEA in the germline V gene. CDR3 sequence: CSVEGRQGTEAFF. The CDR3 nucleotides read TGCAGCGTTGAAGGACGACAGGGAACTGAAGCTTTCTTT. Looking up the rest from reference TRBV29-1 and TRBJ1-1 gives the full variable domain: SAVISQKPSRDICQRGTSLTIQCQVDSQVTMMFWYRQQPGQSLTLIATANQGSEATYESGFVIDKFPISRPNLTFSTLTVSNMSPEDSSIYLCSVEGRQGTEAFFGQGTRLTVV.